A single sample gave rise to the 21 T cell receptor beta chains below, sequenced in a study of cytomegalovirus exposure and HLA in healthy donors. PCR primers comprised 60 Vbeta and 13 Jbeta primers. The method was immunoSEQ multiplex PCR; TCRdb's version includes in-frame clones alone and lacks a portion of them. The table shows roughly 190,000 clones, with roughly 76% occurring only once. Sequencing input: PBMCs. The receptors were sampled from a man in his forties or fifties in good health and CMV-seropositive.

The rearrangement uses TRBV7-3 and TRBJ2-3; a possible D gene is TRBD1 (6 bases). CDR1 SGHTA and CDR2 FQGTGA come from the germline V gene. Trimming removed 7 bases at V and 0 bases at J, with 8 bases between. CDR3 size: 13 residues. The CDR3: CASKDSSTDTQYF. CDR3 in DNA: TGTGCCAGCAAGGACAGTAGCACAGATACGCAGTATTTT.

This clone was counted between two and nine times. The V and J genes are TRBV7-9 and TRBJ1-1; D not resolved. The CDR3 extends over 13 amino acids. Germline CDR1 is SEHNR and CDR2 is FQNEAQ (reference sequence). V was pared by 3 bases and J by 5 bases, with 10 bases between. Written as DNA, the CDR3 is TGTGCCAGCAGCTTCGAGGTTGGGACTGAAGCTTTCTTT. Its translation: CASSFEVGTEAFF.

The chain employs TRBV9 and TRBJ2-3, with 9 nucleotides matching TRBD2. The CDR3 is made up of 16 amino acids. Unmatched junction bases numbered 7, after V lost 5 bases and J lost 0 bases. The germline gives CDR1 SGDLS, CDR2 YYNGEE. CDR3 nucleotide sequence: TGTGCCAGCAGGGATGGACTAGCGCTTAGCACAGATACGCAGTATTTT. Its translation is CASRDGLALSTDTQYF.

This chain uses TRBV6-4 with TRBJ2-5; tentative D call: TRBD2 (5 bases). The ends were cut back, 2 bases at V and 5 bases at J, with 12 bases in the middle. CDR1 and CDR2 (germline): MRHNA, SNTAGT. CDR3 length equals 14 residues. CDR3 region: CASSDRRLWETQYF. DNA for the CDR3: TGTGCCAGCAGTGACAGGAGGTTATGGGAGACCCAGTACTTC.

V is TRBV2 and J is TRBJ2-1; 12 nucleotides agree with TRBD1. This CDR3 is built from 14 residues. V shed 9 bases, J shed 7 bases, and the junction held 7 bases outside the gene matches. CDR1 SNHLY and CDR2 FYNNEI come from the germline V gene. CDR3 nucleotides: TGTGCCAGAAACCGGGACAGGGGGCAAAATGAGCAGTTCTTC. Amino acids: CARNRDRGQNEQFF.

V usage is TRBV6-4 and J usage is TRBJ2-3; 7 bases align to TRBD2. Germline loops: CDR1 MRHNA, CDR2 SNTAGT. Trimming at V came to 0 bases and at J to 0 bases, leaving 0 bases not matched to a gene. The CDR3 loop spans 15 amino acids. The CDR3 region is CASSDSGGSTDTQYF. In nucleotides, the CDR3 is TGTGCCAGCAGTGACTCGGGAGGGAGCACAGATACGCAGTATTTT.

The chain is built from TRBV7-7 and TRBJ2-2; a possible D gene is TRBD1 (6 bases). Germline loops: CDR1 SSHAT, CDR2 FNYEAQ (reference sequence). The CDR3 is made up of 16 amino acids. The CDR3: CATQGFRAGDPGELFF. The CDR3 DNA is TGTGCTACGCAGGGGTTTCGGGCAGGGGATCCCGGGGAGCTGTTTTTT.

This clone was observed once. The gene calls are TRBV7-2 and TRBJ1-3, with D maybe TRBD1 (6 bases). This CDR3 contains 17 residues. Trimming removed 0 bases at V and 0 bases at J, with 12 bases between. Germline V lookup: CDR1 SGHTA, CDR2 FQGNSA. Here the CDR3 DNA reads TGTGCCAGCAGCTTAGCCGGACAGCAAAGCTCTGGAAACACCATATATTTT. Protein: CASSLAGQQSSGNTIYF.

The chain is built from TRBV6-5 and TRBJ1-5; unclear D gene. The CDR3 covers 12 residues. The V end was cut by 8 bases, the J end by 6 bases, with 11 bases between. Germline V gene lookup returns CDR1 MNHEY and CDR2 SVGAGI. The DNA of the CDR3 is TGTGCCAGCGGGAGAGGAGGTCAGCCCCAGCATTTT. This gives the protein CASGRGGQPQHF.

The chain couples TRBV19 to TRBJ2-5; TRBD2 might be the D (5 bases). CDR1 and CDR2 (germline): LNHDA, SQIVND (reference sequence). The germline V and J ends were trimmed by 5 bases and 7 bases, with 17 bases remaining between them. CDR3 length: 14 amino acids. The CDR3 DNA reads TGTGCCAGTAGTTCGAGGGCTGAGGCGGTGACCCAGTACTTC. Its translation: CASSSRAEAVTQYF.

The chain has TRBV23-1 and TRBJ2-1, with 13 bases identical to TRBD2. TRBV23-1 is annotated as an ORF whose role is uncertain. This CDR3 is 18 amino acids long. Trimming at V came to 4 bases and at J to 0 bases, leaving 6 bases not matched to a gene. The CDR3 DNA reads TGCGCCAGCAGTCCGACTAGCGGGGGGTCCAGCTCCTACAATGAGCAGTTCTTC. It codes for CASSPTSGGSSSYNEQFF.

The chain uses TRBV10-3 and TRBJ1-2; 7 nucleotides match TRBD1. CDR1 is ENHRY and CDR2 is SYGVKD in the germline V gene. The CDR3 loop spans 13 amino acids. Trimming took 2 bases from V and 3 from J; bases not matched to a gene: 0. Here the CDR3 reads CAISEGTDYGYTF. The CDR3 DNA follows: TGTGCCATCAGTGAGGGGACAGACTATGGCTACACCTTC.

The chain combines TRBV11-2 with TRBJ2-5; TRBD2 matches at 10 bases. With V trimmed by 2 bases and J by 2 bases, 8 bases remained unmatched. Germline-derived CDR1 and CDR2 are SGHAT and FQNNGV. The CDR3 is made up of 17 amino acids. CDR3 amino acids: CASSLRGASGSQETQYF. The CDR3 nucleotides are TGTGCCAGCAGCTTAAGGGGGGCTAGCGGGAGTCAAGAGACCCAGTACTTC.

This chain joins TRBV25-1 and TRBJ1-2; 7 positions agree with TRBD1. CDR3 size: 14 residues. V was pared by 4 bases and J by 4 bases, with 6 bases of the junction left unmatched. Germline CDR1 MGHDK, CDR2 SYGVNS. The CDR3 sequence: CASSAEQGTYGYTF. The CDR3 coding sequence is TGTGCCAGCAGTGCCGAACAGGGGACCTATGGCTACACCTTC.

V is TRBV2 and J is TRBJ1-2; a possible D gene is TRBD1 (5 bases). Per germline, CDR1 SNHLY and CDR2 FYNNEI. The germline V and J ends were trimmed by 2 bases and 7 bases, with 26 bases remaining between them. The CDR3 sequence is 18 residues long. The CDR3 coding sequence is TGTGCCAGCAGTGAATTATTAGCCCTAGACGACAGCCTCGTTGGCTACACCTTC. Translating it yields CASSELLALDDSLVGYTF. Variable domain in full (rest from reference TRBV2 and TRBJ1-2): EPEVTQTPSHQVTQMGQEVILRCVPISNHLYFYWYRQILGQKVEFLVSFYNNEISEKSEIFDDQFSVERPDGSNFTLKIRSTKLEDSAMYFCASSELLALDDSLVGYTFGSGTRLTVV.

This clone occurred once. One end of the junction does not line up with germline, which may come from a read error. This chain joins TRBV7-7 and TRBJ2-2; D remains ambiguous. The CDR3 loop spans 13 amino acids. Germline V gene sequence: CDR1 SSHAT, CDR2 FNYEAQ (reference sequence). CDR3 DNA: TGTGCTAGCAGCCCAGCGCGCGGCGGGGAGCTGTTTTTT. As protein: CASSPARGGELFF. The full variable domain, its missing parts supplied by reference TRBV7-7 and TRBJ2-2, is GAGVSQSPRYKVTKRGQDVTLRCDPISSHATLYWYQQALGQGPEFLTYFNYEAQPDKSGLPSDRFSAERPEGSISTLTIQRTEQRDSAMYRCASSPARGGELFFGEGSRLTVL.

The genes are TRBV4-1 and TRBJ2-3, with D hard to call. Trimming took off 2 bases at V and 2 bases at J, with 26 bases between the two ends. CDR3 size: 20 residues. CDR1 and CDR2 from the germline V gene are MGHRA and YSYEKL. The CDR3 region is CASSQIGVAQRTTLTDTQYF. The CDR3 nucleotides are TGCGCCAGCAGCCAAATCGGCGTCGCCCAGCGAACCACCCTCACAGATACGCAGTATTTT.

Here the CDR3 DNA reads TGCGCCAGCAGCTTGGGGGGACAGGGCTACGAGCAGTACTTC. This gives the protein CASSLGGQGYEQYF. J is TRBJ2-7 and V is TRBV5-1; 9 bases agree with TRBD1. CDR3 length: 14 amino acids. CDR1 is SGHRS, CDR2 YFSETQ, per germline. With V trimmed by 0 bases and J by 3 bases, 1 base remained unmatched.

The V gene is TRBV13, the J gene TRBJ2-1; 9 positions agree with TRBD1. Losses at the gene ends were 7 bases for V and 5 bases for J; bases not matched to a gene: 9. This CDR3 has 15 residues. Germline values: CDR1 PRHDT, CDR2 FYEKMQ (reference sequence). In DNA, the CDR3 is TGTGCCAGCACACTGGCTAGGGACAGGGACAATGAGCAGTTCTTC. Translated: CASTLARDRDNEQFF.

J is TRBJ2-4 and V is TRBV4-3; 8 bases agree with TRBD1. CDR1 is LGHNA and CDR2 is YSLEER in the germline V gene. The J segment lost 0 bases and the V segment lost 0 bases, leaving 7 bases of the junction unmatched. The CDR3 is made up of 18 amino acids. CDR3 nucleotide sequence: TGCGCCAGCAGCCAAGATCCCCACAGGGGGTTAGCCAAAAACATTCAGTACTTC. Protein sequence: CASSQDPHRGLAKNIQYF.

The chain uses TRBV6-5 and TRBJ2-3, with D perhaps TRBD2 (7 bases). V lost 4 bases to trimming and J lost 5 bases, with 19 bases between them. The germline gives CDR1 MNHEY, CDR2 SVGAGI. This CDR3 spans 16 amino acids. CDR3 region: CASSSPPRGGQDTQYF. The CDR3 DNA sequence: TGTGCCAGCAGTTCCCCCCCGAGGGGGGGGCAAGATACGCAGTATTTT.